The 32 T cell receptor beta chains presented below share a single source sample, sequenced in a study of T cells after yellow fever vaccination. A single record per CDR3 protein comes from TCRdb applying MiXCR to the 5' RACE reads. The table includes 500,000 to 650,000 distinct CDR3 sequences, roughly 12% detected once. This sample comprised PBMCs, obtained on the day of the yellow fever booster vaccination. Receptors were obtained from a man younger than 45 who received the YFV17D yellow fever vaccine.

This clonotype was seen at least ten times. The genes are TRBV5-1 and TRBJ2-3, with TRBD2 matching over 7 bases. The germline V gene has CDR1 SGHRS and CDR2 YFSETQ. V lost 7 bases to trimming and J lost 0 bases; unmatched junction nucleotides: 5. The CDR3 consists of 14 residues. CDR3 region: CASCLSGSTDTQYF. The CDR3 DNA reads as TGCGCCAGCTGCCTTAGCGGGAGCACAGATACGCAGTATTTT.

This clonotype has ten or more counts. The genes are TRBV7-3 and TRBJ2-3; D not resolved. Per the germline V gene, CDR1 is SGHTA and CDR2 is FQGTGA. The CDR3 runs 13 residues. V gave up 5 bases and J gave up 0 bases, with 6 bases separating them. The CDR3 region is CASSTYSTDTQYF. The CDR3 DNA reads as TGTGCCAGCAGCACCTATAGCACAGATACGCAGTATTTT.

J is TRBJ2-7 and V is TRBV4-2; 7 bases map to TRBD2. J lost 0 bases, V lost 0 bases, and 8 bases had no gene match. The CDR3 totals 17 residues. Germline loops: CDR1 LGHNA, CDR2 YNFKEQ. The CDR3 reads CASSQDSKRGSSYEQYF. As DNA, the CDR3 is TGTGCCAGCAGCCAAGATTCGAAGCGGGGAAGCTCCTACGAGCAGTACTTC.

V and J are TRBV4-3 and TRBJ2-7; D unclear. The ends were cut back, 0 bases at V and 2 bases at J, with 8 bases in the middle. The CDR3 runs 14 residues. Germline CDR1 is LGHNA and CDR2 is YSLEER. The CDR3 DNA is TGCGCCAGCAGCCAAGAGAAGTGGGCCTACGAGCAGTACTTC. The encoded protein is CASSQEKWAYEQYF.

The V gene is TRBV20-1, the J gene TRBJ2-7; 7 bases agree with TRBD2. The CDR3 consists of 16 residues. CDR1 and CDR2 from the germline V gene are DFQATT and SNEGSKA (reference sequence). V trimming: 1 base; J trimming: 2 bases; junction bases outside the gene matches: 11. The CDR3 DNA follows: TGCAGTGCTAGAGGGCTTCGGGACTACCAAACCTACGAGCAGTACTTC. Its protein product is CSARGLRDYQTYEQYF.

This clonotype was observed a single time. The chain couples TRBV19 to TRBJ2-7; 9 bases line up with TRBD1. CDR1 and CDR2 (germline): LNHDA, SQIVND (reference sequence). There are 15 residues in the CDR3. Trimming removed 5 bases from V and 5 bases from J; junction bases left unmatched: 10. The CDR3 region is CASSPPGTGFHEQYF. CDR3 DNA: TGTGCCAGTAGTCCTCCCGGGACAGGGTTTCACGAGCAGTACTTC.

This clonotype was found many times. This chain joins TRBV5-1 and TRBJ2-1; 7 positions match TRBD2. Germline lookup yields CDR1 SGHRS and CDR2 YFSETQ. The CDR3 is 15 residues long. Trimming removed 0 bases from V and 3 bases from J; junction bases left unmatched: 3. DNA for the CDR3: TGCGCCAGCAGCTTGGTGGCTAGCGGCTACAATGAGCAGTTCTTC. Protein product: CASSLVASGYNEQFF.

The chain couples TRBV14 to TRBJ2-3; tentative D call: TRBD1 (5 bases). This CDR3 is 16 amino acids long. Germline V gives CDR1 SGHDN, CDR2 FVKESK. V was cut by 0 bases and J by 1 base, with 11 bases left in between. The DNA of the CDR3 is TGTGCCAGCAGCCAAGAGGTGGGGCTCCGCACAGATACGCAGTATTTT. Its protein is CASSQEVGLRTDTQYF.

The gene calls are TRBV7-6 and TRBJ1-1, with a tentative D call TRBD1 (5 bases). Germline V lookup: CDR1 SGHVS, CDR2 FNYEAQ. The CDR3 has 15 amino acids. V was clipped by 5 bases and J by 5 bases, with 18 bases between them. The CDR3 spells CASSPKGREGTEAFF. The CDR3, as DNA: TGTGCCAGCAGCCCCAAGGGCCGGGAGGGGACTGAAGCTTTCTTT.

This clonotype was seen a handful of times. CDR3 sequence (DNA): TGTGCCAGCACCAACGGGGACGGGTCCTACGAGCAGTACTTC. This sequence encodes CASTNGDGSYEQYF. V usage is TRBV9 and J usage is TRBJ2-7; the D call may be TRBD1 or TRBD2 (5 bases each). V was shortened by 6 bases and J by 1 base, with 14 bases between the two germline ends. The CDR3 contains 14 residues. Germline lookup yields CDR1 SGDLS and CDR2 YYNGEE.

This clonotype was seen a handful of times. The V call is TRBV6-1, the J call TRBJ2-1, with D possibly matching TRBD2 (5 bases). V shed 6 bases and J shed 0 bases, with 12 bases lying between them. The CDR3 runs 15 residues. In germline, CDR1 is MNHNS, CDR2 SASEGT. The DNA for the CDR3 is TGTGCCAGCAGCGAAAACGGACTCTCCTACAATGAGCAGTTCTTC. Translation: CASSENGLSYNEQFF.

This chain connects TRBV20-1 to TRBJ2-1; weak D call: TRBD2 (5 bases). The V end lost 5 bases, the J end lost 9 bases, and 14 bases lay between the germline ends. The germline gives CDR1 DFQATT, CDR2 SNEGSKA (reference sequence). This CDR3 has 12 amino acids. The CDR3 loop is CSARWTAGEQFF. In nucleotides, the CDR3 is TGCAGTGCTCGTTGGACGGCGGGTGAGCAGTTCTTC.

DNA for the CDR3: TGTGCCAGCAGCCGGGGTAGCGCCTACGAGCAGTACTTC. This encodes CASSRGSAYEQYF. The chain uses TRBV7-2 and TRBJ2-7; maybe TRBD2 (5 bases). Deletions cut 5 bases from V and 2 bases from J, with 10 bases between. Germline CDR1 is SGHTA and CDR2 is FQGNSA. The length of the CDR3 is 13 residues.

CDR3 loop: CASSYRVGETQYF. Here the CDR3 DNA reads TGTGCCAGCAGTTACAGGGTAGGGGAGACCCAGTACTTC. The genes are TRBV2 and TRBJ2-5; possibly TRBD1 for D (6 bases). There are 13 residues in the CDR3. Germline CDR1 reads SNHLY; CDR2 reads FYNNEI. V shed 5 bases and J shed 5 bases, with 12 bases lying between them.

This clonotype was counted between two and nine times. CDR3 coding DNA: TGTGCCAGCAGCTTGTGGGGGGGGGCTAGCACAGATACGCAGTATTTT. Its translation: CASSLWGGASTDTQYF. The chain recombines TRBV5-5 with TRBJ2-3; perhaps TRBD2 as D (7 bases). The ends were cut back, 1 base at V and 0 bases at J, with 12 bases in the middle. The CDR3 is made up of 16 amino acids. CDR1 SGHKS and CDR2 YYEKEE come from the germline V gene (reference sequence).

V usage is TRBV24-1 and J usage is TRBJ2-1; D is possibly TRBD1 (5 bases). The ends were cut back, 4 bases at V and 0 bases at J, with 15 bases in the middle. Germline CDR1 reads KGHDR; CDR2 reads SFDVKD. The CDR3 has 17 amino acids. The CDR3, as DNA: TGTGCCACCAGTGACCCTGGGGCGGCGAGCTCCTACAATGAGCAGTTCTTC. Translated, it gives CATSDPGAASSYNEQFF.

This chain connects TRBV15 to TRBJ2-7; D remains unclear. Trimming left V 5 bases short and J 3 bases short, with 17 bases between. The CDR3 has 15 residues. CDR1 is LNHNV and CDR2 is YYDKDF in the germline V gene (reference sequence). CDR3 in amino acids: CATSLTSTELYEQYF. The CDR3 coding sequence is TGTGCCACCAGCCTTACTTCAACGGAACTCTACGAGCAGTACTTC.

The chain is built from TRBV18 and TRBJ2-3; 11 positions match TRBD2. Germline V gene lookup returns CDR1 KGHSH and CDR2 LQKENI. Unmatched junction bases numbered 5, after V lost 4 bases and J lost 2 bases. This CDR3 spans 16 amino acids. CDR3 sequence: CASSLTSGTYTDTQYF. For the CDR3, the DNA is TGTGCCAGCTCACTGACTAGCGGGACCTACACAGATACGCAGTATTTT.

The chain combines TRBV7-3 with TRBJ2-1, with 11 bases aligning to TRBD2. V lost 3 bases to trimming and J lost 6 bases; unmatched junction nucleotides: 7. Germline V CDR1 and CDR2: SGHTA, FQGTGA. The CDR3 has 16 residues. The CDR3 here is CASSFTSGSGINEQFF. For the CDR3, the DNA is TGTGCCAGCAGCTTTACTAGCGGGAGCGGTATCAATGAGCAGTTCTTC.

This clonotype occurred a few times. The genes are TRBV28 and TRBJ1-2, with 9 nucleotides matching TRBD1. V lost 2 bases to trimming and J lost 8 bases; unmatched junction nucleotides: 9. Germline V gene sequence: CDR1 MDHEN, CDR2 SYDVKM. CDR3 length equals 15 residues. The CDR3 here is CASSLGGQGSSGYTF. The CDR3 region has the DNA TGTGCCAGCAGTTTAGGGGGACAGGGTTCTAGCGGCTACACCTTC.

This clonotype was picked up many times. The chain carries TRBV6-2 or TRBV6-3 and TRBJ2-1; 7 bases line up with TRBD1. The CDR3 extends over 16 amino acids. Per the germline V gene, CDR1 is MNHEY and CDR2 is SVGEGT. V trimming: 6 bases; J trimming: 4 bases; junction bases outside the gene matches: 12. CDR3 amino acids: CASRQARQGAYNEQFF. The CDR3 coding sequence is TGTGCCAGCAGACAGGCTAGACAGGGTGCTTACAATGAGCAGTTCTTC.

The V and J genes are TRBV20-1 and TRBJ2-7; 10 nucleotides agree with TRBD2. Trimming took 6 bases from V and 2 from J; bases not matched to a gene: 7. The CDR3 totals 14 residues. Looked up from germline, CDR1 is DFQATT and CDR2 is SNEGSKA (reference sequence). The CDR3 region has the DNA TGCAGTGCCGAAAGCGGGAGGGGGCCCTACGAGCAGTACTTC. Residues: CSAESGRGPYEQYF.

This clonotype appeared a few times. This chain connects TRBV24-1 to TRBJ2-1, with D tentatively TRBD2 (5 bases). The length of the CDR3 is 17 residues. The ends were cut back, 0 bases at V and 10 bases at J, with 21 bases in the middle. Germline-derived CDR1 and CDR2 are KGHDR and SFDVKD. CDR3 sequence: CATSDLLGGGTLREQFF. CDR3 in DNA: TGTGCCACCAGTGATTTGCTGGGCGGAGGAACTCTACGCGAGCAGTTCTTC.

This clonotype has at least ten counts. In nucleotides, the CDR3 is TGTGCCAGCAGCTTTGACAGCGGGAGTGGCAACGAGCAGTACTTC. It encodes CASSFDSGSGNEQYF. The chain combines TRBV7-2 with TRBJ2-7, with 8 bases fitting TRBD2. Trimming cost V 3 bases and J 5 bases; bases outside gene matches: 9. In germline, CDR1 is SGHTA, CDR2 FQGNSA. CDR3 size: 15 residues.

The rearrangement uses TRBV21-1 and TRBJ2-5. TRBV21-1 has pseudogene status. The CDR3 has 13 amino acids. The CDR3: CASSPHRGETQYF. CDR3 sequence (DNA): TGTGCCAGCAGCCCCCATCGAGGAGAGACCCAGTACTTC.

In its sample, this clonotype was seen a few times. V and J are TRBV7-2 and TRBJ2-3, with 8 bases fitting TRBD2. The length of the CDR3 is 16 residues. The ends lost 1 base at V and 3 bases at J; junction bases unmatched: 6. The V gene's germline CDR1 is SGHTA and CDR2 FQGNSA. DNA for the CDR3: TGTGCCAGCAGCTTAGTGGGGACTAGGGAAACAGATACGCAGTATTTT. Translation: CASSLVGTRETDTQYF.

This clonotype was seen many times. The V and J genes are TRBV6-5 and TRBJ2-7; D perhaps matches TRBD2 (6 bases). V shed 0 bases and J shed 3 bases, with 12 bases lying between them. The germline gives CDR1 MNHEY, CDR2 SVGAGI. The CDR3 runs 15 residues. CDR3 amino acids: CASSYSTVGGYEQYF. The CDR3 bases are TGTGCCAGCAGTTACTCGACGGTGGGAGGCTACGAGCAGTACTTC.

The rearrangement uses TRBV6-5 and TRBJ2-3; 7 positions match TRBD2. The CDR3 has 14 amino acids. Unmatched junction bases numbered 5, after V lost 4 bases and J lost 4 bases. Germline V gives CDR1 MNHEY, CDR2 SVGAGI. The CDR3 here is CASSWGGYSDTQYF. The CDR3, as DNA: TGTGCCAGCAGTTGGGGGGGGTATTCAGATACGCAGTATTTT.

J is TRBJ2-2 and V is TRBV30; TRBD2 matches at 12 bases. CDR1 and CDR2 from the germline V gene are GTSNPN and SVGIG (reference sequence). The CDR3 has 17 amino acids. The CDR3 protein is CGGWIRTSGTNTGELFF. CDR3 bases: TGTGGTGGTTGGATTAGGACTAGCGGGACGAACACCGGGGAGCTGTTTTTT.

This chain uses TRBV29-1 with TRBJ2-2, with 9 bases matching TRBD2. This CDR3 has 14 amino acids. The germline V gene has CDR1 SQVTM and CDR2 ANQGSEA. The junction had 4 bases not matched to a gene; V was cut back by 6 bases and J by 2 bases. This CDR3 is CSVSGGPNTGELFF. The CDR3 DNA reads as TGCAGCGTGAGCGGGGGGCCCAACACCGGGGAGCTGTTTTTT.

This clonotype was counted a single time. V and J are TRBV7-2 and TRBJ2-3; 13 bases map to TRBD2. The J segment lost 6 bases and the V segment lost 5 bases, leaving 2 bases of the junction unmatched. CDR1 SGHTA and CDR2 FQGNSA come from the germline V gene. The CDR3 is made up of 14 amino acids. The CDR3 DNA reads as TGTGCCAGCAGCGGACTAGCGGGAGATGATACGCAGTATTTT. Its translation is CASSGLAGDDTQYF. Filled out from reference TRBV7-2 and TRBJ2-3, the complete variable domain reads GAGVSQSPSNKVTEKGKDVELRCDPISGHTALYWYRQSLGQGLEFLIYFQGNSAPDKSGLPSDRFSAERTGGSVSTLTIQRTQQEDSAVYLCASSGLAGDDTQYFGPGTRLTVL.

The chain recombines TRBV20-1 with TRBJ1-1; no reliable D call. The CDR3 runs 13 residues. Germline CDR1 and CDR2: DFQATT and SNEGSKA (reference sequence). Trimming pared 6 bases from V and 11 bases from J, leaving 22 bases between. CDR3 loop: CSAASGLALAAFF. DNA of the CDR3: TGCAGTGCCGCGAGCGGGCTAGCCCTAGCGGCTTTCTTT.